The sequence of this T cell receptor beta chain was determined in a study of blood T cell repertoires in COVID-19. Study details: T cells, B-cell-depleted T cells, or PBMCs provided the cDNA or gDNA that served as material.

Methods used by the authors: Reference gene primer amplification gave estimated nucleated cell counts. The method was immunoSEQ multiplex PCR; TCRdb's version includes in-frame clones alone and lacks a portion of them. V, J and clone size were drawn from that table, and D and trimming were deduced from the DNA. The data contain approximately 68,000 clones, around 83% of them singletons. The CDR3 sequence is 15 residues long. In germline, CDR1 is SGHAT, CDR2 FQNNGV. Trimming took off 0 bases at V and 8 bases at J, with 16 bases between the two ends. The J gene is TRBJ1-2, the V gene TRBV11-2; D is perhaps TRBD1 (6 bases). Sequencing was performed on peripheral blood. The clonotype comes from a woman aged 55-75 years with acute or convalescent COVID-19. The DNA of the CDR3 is TGTGCCAGCAGCTTAGACCAGGGGCCTATATGGGGCTACACCTTC. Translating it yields CASSLDQGPIWGYTF. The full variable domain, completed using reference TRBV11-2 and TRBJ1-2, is EAGVAQSPRYKIIEKRQSVAFWCNPISGHATLYWYQQILGQGPKLLIQFQNNGVVDDSQLPKDRFSAERLKGVDSTLKIQPAKLEDSAVYLCASSLDQGPIWGYTFGSGTRLTVV.